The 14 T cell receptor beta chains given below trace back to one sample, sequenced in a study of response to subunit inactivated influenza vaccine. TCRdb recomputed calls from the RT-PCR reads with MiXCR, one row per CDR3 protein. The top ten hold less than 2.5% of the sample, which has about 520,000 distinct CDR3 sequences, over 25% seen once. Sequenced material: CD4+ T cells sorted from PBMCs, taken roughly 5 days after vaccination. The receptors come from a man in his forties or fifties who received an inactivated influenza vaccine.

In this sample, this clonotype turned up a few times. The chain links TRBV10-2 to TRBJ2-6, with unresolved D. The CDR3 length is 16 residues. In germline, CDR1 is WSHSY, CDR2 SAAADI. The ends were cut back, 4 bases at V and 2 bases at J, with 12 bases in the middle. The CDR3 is CASSARVWPGANVLTF. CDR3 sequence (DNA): TGCGCCAGCAGTGCCCGAGTCTGGCCTGGGGCCAACGTCCTGACTTTC.

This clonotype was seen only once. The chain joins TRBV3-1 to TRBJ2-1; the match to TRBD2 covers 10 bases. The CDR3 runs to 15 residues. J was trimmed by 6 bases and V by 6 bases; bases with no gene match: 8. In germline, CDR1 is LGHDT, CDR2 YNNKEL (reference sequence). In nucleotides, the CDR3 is TGTGCCAGCAGTCCCTCCGCTAGCGGGAGCAATGAGCAGTTCTTC. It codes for CASSPSASGSNEQFF.

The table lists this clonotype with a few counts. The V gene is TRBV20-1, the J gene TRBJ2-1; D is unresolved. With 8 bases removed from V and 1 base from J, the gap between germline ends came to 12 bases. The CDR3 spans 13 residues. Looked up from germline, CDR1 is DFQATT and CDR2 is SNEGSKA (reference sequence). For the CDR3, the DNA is TGCAGTCCCAATCCCCGATCCTACAATGAGCAGTTCTTC. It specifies CSPNPRSYNEQFF.

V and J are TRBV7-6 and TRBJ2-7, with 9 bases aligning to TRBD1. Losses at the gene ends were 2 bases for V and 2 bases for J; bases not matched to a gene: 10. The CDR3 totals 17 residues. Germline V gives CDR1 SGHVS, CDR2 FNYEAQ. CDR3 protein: CASSLHPGTGSAYEQYF. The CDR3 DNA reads TGTGCCAGCAGCTTACACCCGGGGACAGGGTCTGCCTACGAGCAGTACTTC.

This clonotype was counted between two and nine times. CDR3 sequence reads: CSAMLLAQHF. The CDR3 DNA follows: TGCAGTGCTATGCTATTAGCCCAGCATTTT. V gene TRBV20-1 combines with J gene TRBJ1-5; D call uncertain. The germline V and J ends were trimmed by 4 bases and 11 bases, with 9 bases remaining between them. Germline V gene sequence: CDR1 DFQATT, CDR2 SNEGSKA (reference sequence). The CDR3 is made up of 10 amino acids.

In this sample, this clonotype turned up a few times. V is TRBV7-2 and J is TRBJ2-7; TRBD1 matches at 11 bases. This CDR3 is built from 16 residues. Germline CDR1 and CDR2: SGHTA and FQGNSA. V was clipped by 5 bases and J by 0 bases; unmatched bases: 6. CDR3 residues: CASSPRTGGFSYEQYF. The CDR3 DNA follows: TGTGCCAGCAGCCCGCGGACAGGGGGCTTCTCCTACGAGCAGTACTTC.

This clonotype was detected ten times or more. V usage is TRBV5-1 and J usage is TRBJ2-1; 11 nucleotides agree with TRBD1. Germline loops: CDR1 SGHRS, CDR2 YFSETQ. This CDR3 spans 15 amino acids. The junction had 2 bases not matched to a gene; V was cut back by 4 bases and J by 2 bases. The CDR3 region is CASSAGQGAYNEQFF. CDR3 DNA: TGCGCCAGCAGCGCGGGACAGGGGGCCTACAATGAGCAGTTCTTC.

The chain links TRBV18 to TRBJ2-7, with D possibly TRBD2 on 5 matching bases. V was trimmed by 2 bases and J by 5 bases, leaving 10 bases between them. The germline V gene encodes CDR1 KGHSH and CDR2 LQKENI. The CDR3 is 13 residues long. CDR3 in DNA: TGTGCCAGCTCACCAAGGCCCGGGGACGAGCAGTACTTC. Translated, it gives CASSPRPGDEQYF.

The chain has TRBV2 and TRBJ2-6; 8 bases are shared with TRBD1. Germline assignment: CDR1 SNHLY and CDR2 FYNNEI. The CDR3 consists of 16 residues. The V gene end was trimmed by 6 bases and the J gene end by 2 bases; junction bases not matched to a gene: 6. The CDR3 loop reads CASSARTGTGANVLTF. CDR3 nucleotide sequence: TGTGCCAGCAGCGCCCGGACAGGGACTGGGGCCAACGTCCTGACTTTC.

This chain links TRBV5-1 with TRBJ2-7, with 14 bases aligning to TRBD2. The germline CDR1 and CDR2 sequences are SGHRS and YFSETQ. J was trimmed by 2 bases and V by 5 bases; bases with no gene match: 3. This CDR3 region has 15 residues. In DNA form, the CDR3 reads TGCGCCAGCAGACCGACTAGCGGGAGGGCCTACGAGCAGTACTTC. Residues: CASRPTSGRAYEQYF.

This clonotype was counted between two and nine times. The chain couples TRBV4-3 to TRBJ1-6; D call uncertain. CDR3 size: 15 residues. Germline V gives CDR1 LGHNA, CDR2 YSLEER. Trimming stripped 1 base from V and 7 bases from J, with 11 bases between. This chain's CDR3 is CASSQGPGTNSPLHF. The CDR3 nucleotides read TGCGCCAGCAGCCAAGGGCCAGGTACCAATTCACCCCTCCACTTT.

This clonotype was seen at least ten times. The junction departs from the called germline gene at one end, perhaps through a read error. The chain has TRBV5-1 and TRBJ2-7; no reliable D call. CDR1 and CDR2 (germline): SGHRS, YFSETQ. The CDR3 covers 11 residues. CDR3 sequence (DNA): TGTGCCAGCAGTTTAGAAAACGAGCAGTACTTC. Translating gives CASSLENEQYF.

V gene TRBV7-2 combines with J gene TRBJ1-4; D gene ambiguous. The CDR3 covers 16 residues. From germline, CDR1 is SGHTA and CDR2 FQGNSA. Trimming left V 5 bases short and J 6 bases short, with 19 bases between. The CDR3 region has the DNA TGTGCCAGCAGCCAGAATCCGGACGGACGATATGAAAAACTGTTTTTT. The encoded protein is CASSQNPDGRYEKLFF.

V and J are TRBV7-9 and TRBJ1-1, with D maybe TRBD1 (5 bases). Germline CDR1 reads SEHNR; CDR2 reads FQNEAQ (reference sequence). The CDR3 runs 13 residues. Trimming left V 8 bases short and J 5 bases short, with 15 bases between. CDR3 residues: CASGLQTGTEAFF. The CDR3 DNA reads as TGTGCCAGCGGATTACAAACAGGTACTGAAGCTTTCTTT.